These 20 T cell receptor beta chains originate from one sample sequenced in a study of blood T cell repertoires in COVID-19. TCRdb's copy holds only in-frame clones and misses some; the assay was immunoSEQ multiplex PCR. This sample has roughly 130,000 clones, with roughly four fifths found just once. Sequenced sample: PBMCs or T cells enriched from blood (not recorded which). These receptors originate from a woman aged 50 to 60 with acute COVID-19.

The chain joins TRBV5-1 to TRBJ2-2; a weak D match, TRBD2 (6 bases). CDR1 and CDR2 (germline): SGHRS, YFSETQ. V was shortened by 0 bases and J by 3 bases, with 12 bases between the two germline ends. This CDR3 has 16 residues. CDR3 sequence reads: CASSLDLPGDTGELFF. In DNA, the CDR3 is TGCGCCAGCAGCTTGGATCTTCCGGGAGACACCGGGGAGCTGTTTTTT.

The CDR3 DNA sequence: TGCGCCAGCACCGTCCGGGAGTATAATTCACCCCTCCACTTT. Translating gives CASTVREYNSPLHF. This rearrangement joins TRBV10-2 to TRBJ1-6; D not resolved. The ends were cut back, 7 bases at V and 4 bases at J, with 11 bases in the middle. Germline V lookup: CDR1 WSHSY, CDR2 SAAADI. The CDR3 extends over 14 amino acids.

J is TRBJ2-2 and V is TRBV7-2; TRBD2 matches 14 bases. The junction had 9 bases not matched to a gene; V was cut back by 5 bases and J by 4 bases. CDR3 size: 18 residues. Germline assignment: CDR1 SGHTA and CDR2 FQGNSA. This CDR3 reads CASSPLTSGRAITGELFF. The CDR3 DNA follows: TGTGCCAGCAGCCCTCTGACTAGCGGGAGGGCCATCACCGGGGAGCTGTTTTTT.

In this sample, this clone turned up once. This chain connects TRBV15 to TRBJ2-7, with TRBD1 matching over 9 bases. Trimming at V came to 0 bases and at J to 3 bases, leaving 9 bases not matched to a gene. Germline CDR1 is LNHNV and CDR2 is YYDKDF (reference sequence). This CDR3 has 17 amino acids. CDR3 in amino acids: CATSRDGAGQGNYEQYF. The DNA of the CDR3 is TGTGCCACCAGCAGAGATGGCGCCGGACAGGGGAACTACGAGCAGTACTTC. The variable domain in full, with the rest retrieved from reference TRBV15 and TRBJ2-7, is DAMVIQNPRYQVTQFGKPVTLSCSQTLNHNVMYWYQQKSSQAPKLLFHYYDKDFNNEADTPDNFQSRRPNTSFCFLDIRSPGLGDTAMYLCATSRDGAGQGNYEQYFGPGTRLTVT.

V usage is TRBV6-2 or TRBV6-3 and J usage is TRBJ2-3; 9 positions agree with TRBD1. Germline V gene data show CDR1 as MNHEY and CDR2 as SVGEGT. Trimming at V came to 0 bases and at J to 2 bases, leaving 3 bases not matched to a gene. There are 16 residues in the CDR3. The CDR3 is CASSYSGQGSTDTQYF. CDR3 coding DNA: TGTGCCAGCAGTTACTCCGGACAGGGGTCCACAGATACGCAGTATTTT.

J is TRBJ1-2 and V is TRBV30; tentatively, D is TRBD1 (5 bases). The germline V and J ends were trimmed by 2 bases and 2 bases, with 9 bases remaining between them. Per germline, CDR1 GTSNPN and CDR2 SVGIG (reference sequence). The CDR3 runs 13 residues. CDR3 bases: TGTGCCTGGAGTCAGCAGGGAAACTATGGCTACACCTTC. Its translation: CAWSQQGNYGYTF.

The DNA for the CDR3 is TGTGCCAGCAGCTTAGCTGACAGGGGGAATGGCTACACCTTC. Its protein is CASSLADRGNGYTF. The chain uses TRBV7-9 and TRBJ1-2, with 9 bases fitting TRBD1. V lost 0 bases, J lost 6 bases, and 2 bases stayed unmatched. The CDR3 is made up of 14 amino acids. CDR1 is SEHNR and CDR2 is FQNEAQ in the germline V gene (reference sequence).

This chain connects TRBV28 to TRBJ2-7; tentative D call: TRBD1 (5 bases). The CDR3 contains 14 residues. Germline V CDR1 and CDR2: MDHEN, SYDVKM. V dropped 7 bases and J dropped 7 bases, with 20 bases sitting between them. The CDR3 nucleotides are TGTGCCAGCACCGTCACTCGCAGGGTCAGAGAGCAGTACTTC. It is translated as CASTVTRRVREQYF.

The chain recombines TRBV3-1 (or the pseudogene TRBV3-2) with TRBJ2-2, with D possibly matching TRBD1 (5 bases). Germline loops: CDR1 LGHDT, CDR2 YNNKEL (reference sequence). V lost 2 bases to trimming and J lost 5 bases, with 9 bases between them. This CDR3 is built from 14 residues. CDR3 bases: TGTGCCAGCAGCCAAAGGGGTGTTACCGGGGAGCTGTTTTTT. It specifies CASSQRGVTGELFF.

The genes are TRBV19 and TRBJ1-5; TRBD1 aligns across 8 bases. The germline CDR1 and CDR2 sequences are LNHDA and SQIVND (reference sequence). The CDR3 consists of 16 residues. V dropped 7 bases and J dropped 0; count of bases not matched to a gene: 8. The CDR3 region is CASTRTGQYSNQPQHF. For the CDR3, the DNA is TGTGCCAGTACCAGGACAGGGCAGTATAGCAATCAGCCCCAGCATTTT.

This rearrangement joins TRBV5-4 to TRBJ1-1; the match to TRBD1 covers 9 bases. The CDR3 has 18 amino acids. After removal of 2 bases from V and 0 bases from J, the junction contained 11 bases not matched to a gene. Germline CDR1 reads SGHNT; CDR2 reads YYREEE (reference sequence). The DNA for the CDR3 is TGTGCCAGCAGCTTAACAGGGGGCGCGGTTCGACTGAACACTGAAGCTTTCTTT. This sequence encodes CASSLTGGAVRLNTEAFF.

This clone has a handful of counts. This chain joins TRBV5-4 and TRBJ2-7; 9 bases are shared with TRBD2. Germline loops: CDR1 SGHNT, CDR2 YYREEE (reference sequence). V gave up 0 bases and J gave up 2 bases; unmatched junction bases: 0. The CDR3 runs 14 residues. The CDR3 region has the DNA TGTGCCAGCAGCTTGGTAGCGGGAGCCTACGAGCAGTACTTC. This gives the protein CASSLVAGAYEQYF.

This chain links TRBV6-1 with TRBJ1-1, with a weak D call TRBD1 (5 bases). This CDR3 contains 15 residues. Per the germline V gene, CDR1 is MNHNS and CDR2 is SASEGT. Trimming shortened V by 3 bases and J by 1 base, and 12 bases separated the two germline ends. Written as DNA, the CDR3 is TGTGCCAGCAGTGATCGGCTGGGGGGGAACACTGAAGCTTTCTTT. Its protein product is CASSDRLGGNTEAFF.

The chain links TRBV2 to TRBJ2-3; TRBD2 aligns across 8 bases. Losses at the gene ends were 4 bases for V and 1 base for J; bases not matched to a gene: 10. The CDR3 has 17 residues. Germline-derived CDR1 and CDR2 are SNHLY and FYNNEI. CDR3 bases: TGTGCCAGCAGTGGGGCAAGCGGGAGTCCTGGCACAGATACGCAGTATTTT. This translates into CASSGASGSPGTDTQYF.

The CDR3 loop reads CASSEPSGGIAKNIQYF. DNA for the CDR3: TGTGCCAGCAGTGAACCGTCAGGGGGAATAGCCAAAAACATTCAGTACTTC. The chain uses TRBV2 and TRBJ2-4, with 7 bases that match TRBD1. Germline V gene lookup returns CDR1 SNHLY and CDR2 FYNNEI. Unmatched junction bases numbered 7, after V lost 2 bases and J lost 0 bases. The CDR3 spans 17 residues.

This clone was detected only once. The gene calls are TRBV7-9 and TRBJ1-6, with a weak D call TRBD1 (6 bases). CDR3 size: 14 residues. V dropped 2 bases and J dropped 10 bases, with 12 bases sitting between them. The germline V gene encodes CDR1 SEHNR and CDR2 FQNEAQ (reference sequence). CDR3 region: CASSLSGQGSPLHF. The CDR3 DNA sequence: TGTGCCAGCAGCTTATCTGGGCAGGGGTCACCCCTCCACTTT.

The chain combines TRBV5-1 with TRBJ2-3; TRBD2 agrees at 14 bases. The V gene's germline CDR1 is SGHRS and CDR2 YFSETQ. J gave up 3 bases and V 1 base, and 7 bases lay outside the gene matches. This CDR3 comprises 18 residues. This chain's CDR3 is CASSLSLTSGRETDTQYF. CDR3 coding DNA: TGCGCCAGCAGCTTGTCACTGACTAGCGGGAGGGAGACAGATACGCAGTATTTT.

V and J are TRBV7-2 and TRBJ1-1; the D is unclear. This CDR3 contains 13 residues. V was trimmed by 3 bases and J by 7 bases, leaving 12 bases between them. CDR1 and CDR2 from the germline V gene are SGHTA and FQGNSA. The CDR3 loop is CASSLGRDREAFF. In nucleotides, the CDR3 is TGTGCCAGCAGCTTGGGCAGAGACCGTGAAGCTTTCTTT.

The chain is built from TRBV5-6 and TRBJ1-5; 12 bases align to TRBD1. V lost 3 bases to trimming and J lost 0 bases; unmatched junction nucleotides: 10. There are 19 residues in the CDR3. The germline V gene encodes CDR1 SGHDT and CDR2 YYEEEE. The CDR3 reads CASSSRGDRGLFSNQPQHF. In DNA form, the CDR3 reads TGTGCCAGCAGCTCTAGAGGGGACAGGGGGCTTTTTAGCAATCAGCCCCAGCATTTT.

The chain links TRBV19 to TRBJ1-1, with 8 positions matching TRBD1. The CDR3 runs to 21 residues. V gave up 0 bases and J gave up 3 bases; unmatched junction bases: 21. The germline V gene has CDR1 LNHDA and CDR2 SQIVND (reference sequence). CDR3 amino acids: CASSIDLFGTGPSHDDTEAFF. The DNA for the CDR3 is TGTGCCAGTAGTATAGATCTATTTGGGACAGGCCCCTCTCATGACGACACTGAAGCTTTCTTT.